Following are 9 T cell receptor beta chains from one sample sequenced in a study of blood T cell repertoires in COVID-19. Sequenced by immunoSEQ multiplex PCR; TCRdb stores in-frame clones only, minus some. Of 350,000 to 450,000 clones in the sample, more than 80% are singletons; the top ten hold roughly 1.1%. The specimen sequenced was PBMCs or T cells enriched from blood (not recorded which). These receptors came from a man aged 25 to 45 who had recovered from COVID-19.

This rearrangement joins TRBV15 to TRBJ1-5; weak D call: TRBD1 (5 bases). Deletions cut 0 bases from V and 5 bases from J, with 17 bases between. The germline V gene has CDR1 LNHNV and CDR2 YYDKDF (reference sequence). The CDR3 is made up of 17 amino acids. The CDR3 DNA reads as TGTGCCACCAGCAGAGATCGGGGGAAAAGGGCTGATCAGCCCCAGCATTTT. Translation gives CATSRDRGKRADQPQHF.

Here the CDR3 reads CATQQGTNEKLFF. The CDR3, as DNA: TGTGCCACGCAACAGGGAACTAATGAAAAACTGTTTTTT. V and J are TRBV6-1 and TRBJ1-4; D may be TRBD1 (6 bases). Germline assignment: CDR1 MNHNS and CDR2 SASEGT. Trimming removed 10 bases at V and 1 base at J, with 10 bases between. The CDR3 is 13 residues long.

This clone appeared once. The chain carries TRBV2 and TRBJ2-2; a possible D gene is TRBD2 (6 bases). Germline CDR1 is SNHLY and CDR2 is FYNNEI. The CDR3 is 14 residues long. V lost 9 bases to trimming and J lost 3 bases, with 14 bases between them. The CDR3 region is CAREGGRDTGELFF. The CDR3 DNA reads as TGTGCCAGAGAAGGAGGGAGAGACACCGGGGAGCTGTTTTTT.

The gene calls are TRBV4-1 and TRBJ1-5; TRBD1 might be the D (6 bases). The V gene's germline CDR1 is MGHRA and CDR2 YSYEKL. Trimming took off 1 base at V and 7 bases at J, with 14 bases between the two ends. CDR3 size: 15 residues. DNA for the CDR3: TGCGCCAGCAGCCAAGTCGCGGGGGGCGGCCAGCCCCAGCATTTT. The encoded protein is CASSQVAGGGQPQHF.

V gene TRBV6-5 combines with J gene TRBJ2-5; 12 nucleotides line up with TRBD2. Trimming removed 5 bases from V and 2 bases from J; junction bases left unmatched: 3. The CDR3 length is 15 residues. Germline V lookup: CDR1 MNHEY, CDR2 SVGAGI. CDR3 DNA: TGTGCCAGCAGTCTAGCGGGAGGGGGTCAAGAGACCCAGTACTTC. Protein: CASSLAGGGQETQYF.

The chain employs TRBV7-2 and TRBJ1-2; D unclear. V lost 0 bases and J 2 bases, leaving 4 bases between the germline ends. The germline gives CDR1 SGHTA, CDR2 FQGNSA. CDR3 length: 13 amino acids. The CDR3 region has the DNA TGTGCCAGCAGCTTAGCACAGAACTATGGCTACACCTTC. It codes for CASSLAQNYGYTF.

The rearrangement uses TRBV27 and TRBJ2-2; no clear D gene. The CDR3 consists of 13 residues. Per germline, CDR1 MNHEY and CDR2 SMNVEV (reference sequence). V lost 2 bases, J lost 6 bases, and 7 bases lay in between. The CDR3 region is CASSLGLPGELFF. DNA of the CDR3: TGTGCCAGCAGTTTAGGGCTACCCGGGGAGCTGTTTTTT.

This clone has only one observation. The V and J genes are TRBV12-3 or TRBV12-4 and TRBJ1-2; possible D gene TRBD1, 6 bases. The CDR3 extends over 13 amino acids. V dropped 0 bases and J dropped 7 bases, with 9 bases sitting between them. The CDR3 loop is CASSLAGGLGYTF. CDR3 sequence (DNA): TGTGCCAGCAGTTTAGCGGGGGGGCTTGGCTACACCTTC.

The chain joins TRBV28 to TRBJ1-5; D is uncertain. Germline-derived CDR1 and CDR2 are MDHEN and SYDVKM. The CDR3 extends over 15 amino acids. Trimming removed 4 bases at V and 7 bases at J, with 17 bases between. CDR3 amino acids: CASSSPVVREQPQHF. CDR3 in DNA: TGTGCCAGCAGTTCGCCCGTCGTCCGGGAACAGCCCCAGCATTTT.